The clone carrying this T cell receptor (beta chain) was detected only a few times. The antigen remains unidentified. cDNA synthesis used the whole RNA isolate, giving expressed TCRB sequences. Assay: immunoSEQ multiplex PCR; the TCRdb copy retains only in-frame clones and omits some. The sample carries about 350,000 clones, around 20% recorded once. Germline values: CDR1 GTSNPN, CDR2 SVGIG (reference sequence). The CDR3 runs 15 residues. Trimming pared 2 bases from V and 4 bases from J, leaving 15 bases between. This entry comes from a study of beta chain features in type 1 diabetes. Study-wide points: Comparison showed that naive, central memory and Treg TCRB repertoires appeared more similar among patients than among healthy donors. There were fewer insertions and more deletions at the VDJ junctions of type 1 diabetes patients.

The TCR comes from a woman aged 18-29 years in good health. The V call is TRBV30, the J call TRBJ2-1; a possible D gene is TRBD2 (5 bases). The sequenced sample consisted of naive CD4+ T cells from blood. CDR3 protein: CAWSPGIPGYNEQFF. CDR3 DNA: TGTGCCTGGAGTCCCGGGATACCGGGATACAATGAGCAGTTCTTC.